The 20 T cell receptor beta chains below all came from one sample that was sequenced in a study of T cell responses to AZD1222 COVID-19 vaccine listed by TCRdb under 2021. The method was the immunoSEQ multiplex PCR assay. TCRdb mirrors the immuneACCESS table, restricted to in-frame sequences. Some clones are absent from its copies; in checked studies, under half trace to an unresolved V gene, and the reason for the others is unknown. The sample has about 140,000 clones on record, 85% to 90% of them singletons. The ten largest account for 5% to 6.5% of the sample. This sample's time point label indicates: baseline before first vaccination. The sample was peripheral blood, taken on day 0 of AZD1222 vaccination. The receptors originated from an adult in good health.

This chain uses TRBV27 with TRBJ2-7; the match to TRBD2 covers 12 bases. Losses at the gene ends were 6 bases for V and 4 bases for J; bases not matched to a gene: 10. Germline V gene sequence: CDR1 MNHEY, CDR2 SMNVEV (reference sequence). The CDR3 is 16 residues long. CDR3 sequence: CASRGPTSGRGYEQYF. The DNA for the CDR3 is TGTGCCAGCAGGGGCCCGACTAGCGGGAGAGGTTACGAGCAGTACTTC.

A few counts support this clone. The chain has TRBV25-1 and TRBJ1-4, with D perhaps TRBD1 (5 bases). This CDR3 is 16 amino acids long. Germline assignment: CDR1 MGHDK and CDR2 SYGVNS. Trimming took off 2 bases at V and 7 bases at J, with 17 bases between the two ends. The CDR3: CASSETGRRWGEKLFF. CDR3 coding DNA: TGTGCCAGCAGTGAAACGGGACGCCGTTGGGGTGAAAAACTGTTTTTT.

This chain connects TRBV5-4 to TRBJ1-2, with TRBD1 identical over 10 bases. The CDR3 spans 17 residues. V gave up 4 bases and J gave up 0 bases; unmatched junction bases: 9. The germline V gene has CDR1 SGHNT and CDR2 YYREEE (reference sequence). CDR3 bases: TGTGCCAGCAGCAACCGGGACAGGGGAATGTCTAACTATGGCTACACCTTC. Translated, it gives CASSNRDRGMSNYGYTF. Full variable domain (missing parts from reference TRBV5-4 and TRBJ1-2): ETGVTQSPTHLIKTRGQQVTLRCSSQSGHNTVSWYQQALGQGPQFIFQYYREEENGRGNFPPRFSGLQFPNYSSELNVNALELDDSALYLCASSNRDRGMSNYGYTFGSGTRLTVV.

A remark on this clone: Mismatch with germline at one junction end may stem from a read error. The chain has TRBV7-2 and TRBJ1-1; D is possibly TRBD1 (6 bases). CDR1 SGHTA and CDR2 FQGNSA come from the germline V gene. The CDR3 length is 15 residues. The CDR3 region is CASSFARGEDTGAFF. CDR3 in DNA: TGTGCCAGCAGCTTCGCCAGGGGAGAAGACACTGGAGCTTTCTTT.

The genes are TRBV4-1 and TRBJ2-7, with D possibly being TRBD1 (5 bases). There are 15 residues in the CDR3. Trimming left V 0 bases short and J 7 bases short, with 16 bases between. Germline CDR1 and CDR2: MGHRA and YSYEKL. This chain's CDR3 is CASSQEIRVLGEQYF. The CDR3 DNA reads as TGCGCCAGCAGCCAAGAGATCAGGGTCCTTGGGGAGCAGTACTTC.

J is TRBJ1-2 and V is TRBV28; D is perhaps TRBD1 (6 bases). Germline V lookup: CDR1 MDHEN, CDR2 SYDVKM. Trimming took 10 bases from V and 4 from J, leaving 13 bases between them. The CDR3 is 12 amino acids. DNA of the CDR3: TGTGCCACCCAACAGGGCGCCTATGGCTACACCTTC. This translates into CATQQGAYGYTF.

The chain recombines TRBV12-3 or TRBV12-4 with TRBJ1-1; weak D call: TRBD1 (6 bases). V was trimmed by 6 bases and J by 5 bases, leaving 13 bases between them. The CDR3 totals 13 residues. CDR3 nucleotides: TGTGCCAGCAGACCGACCAGGGGAACTGAAGCTTTCTTT. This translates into CASRPTRGTEAFF.

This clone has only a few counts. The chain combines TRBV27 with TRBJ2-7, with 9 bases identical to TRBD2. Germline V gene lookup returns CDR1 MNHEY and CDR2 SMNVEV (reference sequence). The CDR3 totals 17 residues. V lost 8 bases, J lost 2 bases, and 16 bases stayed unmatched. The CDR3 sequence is CASASLGASGATYEQYF. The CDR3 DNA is TGTGCCAGCGCTTCTCTTGGGGCTAGCGGGGCAACCTACGAGCAGTACTTC.

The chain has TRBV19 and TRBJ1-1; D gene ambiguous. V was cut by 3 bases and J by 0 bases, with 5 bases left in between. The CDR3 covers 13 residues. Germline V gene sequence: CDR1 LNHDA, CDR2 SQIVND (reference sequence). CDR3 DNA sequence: TGTGCCAGTAGTATTCAGGTGAACACTGAAGCTTTCTTT. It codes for CASSIQVNTEAFF. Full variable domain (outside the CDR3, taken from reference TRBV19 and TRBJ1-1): DGGITQSPKYLFRKEGQNVTLSCEQNLNHDAMYWYRQDPGQGLRLIYYSQIVNDFQKGDIAEGYSVSREKKESFPLTVTSAQKNPTAFYLCASSIQVNTEAFFGQGTRLTVV.

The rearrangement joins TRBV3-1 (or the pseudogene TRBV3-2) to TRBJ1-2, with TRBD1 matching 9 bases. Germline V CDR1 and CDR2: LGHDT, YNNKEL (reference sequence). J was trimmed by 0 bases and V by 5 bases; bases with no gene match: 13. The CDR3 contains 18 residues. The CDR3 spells CASSSRGGQGISNYGYTF. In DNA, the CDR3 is TGTGCCAGCAGCTCTCGGGGAGGACAGGGGATTTCTAACTATGGCTACACCTTC.

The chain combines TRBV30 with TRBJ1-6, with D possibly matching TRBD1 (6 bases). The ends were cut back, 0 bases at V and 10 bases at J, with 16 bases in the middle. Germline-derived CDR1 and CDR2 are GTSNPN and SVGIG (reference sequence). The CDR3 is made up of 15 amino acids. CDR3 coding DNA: TGTGCCTGGAGTGTACACGGGACAAGAAAGTCACCCCTCCACTTT. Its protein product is CAWSVHGTRKSPLHF.

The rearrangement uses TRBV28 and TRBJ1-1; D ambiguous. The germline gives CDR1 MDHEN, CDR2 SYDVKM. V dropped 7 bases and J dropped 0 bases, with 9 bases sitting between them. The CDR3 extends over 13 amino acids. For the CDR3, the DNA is TGTGCCAGCACCCTTGCGGTGAACACTGAAGCTTTCTTT. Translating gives CASTLAVNTEAFF. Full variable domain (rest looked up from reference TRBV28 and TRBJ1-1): DVKVTQSSRYLVKRTGEKVFLECVQDMDHENMFWYRQDPGLGLRLIYFSYDVKMKEKGDIPEGYSVSREKKERFSLILESASTNQTSMYLCASTLAVNTEAFFGQGTRLTVV.

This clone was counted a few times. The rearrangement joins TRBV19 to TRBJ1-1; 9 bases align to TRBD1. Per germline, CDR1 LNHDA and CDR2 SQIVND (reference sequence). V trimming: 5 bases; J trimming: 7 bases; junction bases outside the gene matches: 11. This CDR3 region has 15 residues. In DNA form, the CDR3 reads TGTGCCAGTAGTCCCCTGTCCCGGGACAGGGTTGAAGCTTTCTTT. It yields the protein CASSPLSRDRVEAFF.

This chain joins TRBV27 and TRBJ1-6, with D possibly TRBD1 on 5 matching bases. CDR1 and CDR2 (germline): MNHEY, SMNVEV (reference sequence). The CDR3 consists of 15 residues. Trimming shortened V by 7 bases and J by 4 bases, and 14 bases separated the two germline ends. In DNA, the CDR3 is TGTGCCAGCATTAAAACCGGGACTTATAATTCACCCCTCCACTTT. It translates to CASIKTGTYNSPLHF.

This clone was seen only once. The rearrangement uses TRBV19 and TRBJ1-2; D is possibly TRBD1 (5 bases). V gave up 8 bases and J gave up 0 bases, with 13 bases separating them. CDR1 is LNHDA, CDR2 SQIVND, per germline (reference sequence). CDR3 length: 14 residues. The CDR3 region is CASRTGSTNYGYTF. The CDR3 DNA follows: TGTGCCAGTCGCACAGGCTCCACTAACTATGGCTACACCTTC.

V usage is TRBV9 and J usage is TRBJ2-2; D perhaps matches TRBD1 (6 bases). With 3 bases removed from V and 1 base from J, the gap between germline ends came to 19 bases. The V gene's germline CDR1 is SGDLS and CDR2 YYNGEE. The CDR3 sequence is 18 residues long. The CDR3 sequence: CASSATGTTLRNTGELFF. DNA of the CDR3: TGTGCCAGCAGCGCGACCGGGACAACACTAAGGAACACCGGGGAGCTGTTTTTT.

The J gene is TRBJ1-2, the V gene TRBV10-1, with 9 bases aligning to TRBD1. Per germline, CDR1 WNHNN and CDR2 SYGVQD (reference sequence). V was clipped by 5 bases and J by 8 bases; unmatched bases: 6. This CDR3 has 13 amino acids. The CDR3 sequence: CASSPGQGGGYTF. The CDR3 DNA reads TGCGCCAGCAGTCCGGGACAGGGTGGAGGCTACACCTTC.

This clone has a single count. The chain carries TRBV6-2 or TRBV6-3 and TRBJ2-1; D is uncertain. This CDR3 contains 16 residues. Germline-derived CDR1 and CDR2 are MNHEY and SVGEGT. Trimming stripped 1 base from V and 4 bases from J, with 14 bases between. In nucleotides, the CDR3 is TGTGCCAGCAGTTACTACCCTGGTTTGTCTTACAATGAGCAGTTCTTC. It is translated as CASSYYPGLSYNEQFF.

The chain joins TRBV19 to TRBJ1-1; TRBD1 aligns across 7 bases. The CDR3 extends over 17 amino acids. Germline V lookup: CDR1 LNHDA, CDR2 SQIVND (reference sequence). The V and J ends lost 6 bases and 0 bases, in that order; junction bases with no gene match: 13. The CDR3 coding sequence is TGTGCCAGTAGCCACTCCACCCAGGGGGTCGTGAACACTGAAGCTTTCTTT. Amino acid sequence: CASSHSTQGVVNTEAFF.

The CDR3 DNA reads as TGTGCCACCAGCAGCAGATTAAGTGGTATGGGAAAAGCTGAAGCTTTCTTT. This sequence encodes CATSSRLSGMGKAEAFF. The chain links TRBV15 to TRBJ1-1; D gene uncertain. CDR3 length: 17 residues. Deletions cut 3 bases from V and 6 bases from J, with 23 bases between. Looked up from germline, CDR1 is LNHNV and CDR2 is YYDKDF (reference sequence).